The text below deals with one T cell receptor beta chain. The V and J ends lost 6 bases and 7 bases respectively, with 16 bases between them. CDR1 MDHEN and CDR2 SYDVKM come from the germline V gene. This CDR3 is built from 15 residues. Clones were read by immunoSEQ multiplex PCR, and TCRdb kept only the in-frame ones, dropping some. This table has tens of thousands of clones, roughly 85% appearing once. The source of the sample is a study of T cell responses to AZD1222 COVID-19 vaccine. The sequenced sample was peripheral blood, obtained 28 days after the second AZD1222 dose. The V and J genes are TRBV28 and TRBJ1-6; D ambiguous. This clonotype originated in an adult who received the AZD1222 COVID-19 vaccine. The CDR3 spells CASRSYDTDNSPLHF. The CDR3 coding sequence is TGTGCCAGCAGGAGTTATGACACGGACAATTCACCCCTCCACTTT.